A selection of T cell receptor beta chains follows, all from one sample in a study of cytomegalovirus exposure and HLA in healthy donors. The method was immunoSEQ multiplex PCR; TCRdb's version includes in-frame clones alone and lacks a portion of them. The sample yields 150,000 or so clones, of which the top ten take up 2.2%. Sequencing was carried out using PBMCs. All receptors come from a woman aged 18-29 years in good health and CMV-seronegative. CDR3s include the opening cysteine and the closing phenylalanine or tryptophan. D genes are given only for firm matches. The size field is filled for only some rows; it gives once, few, many or a size class.

TRBD2 TRBJ2-1 TRBV11-3 NA TGTGCCAGCAGCTTATGGGTCAGACTAGCGGGAGGCAATGAGCAGTTCTTC CASSLWVRLAGGNEQFF
NA TRBJ2-5 TRBV20-1 NA TGCAGTGCCATTGCGGGGAAGACCCAGTACTTC CSAIAGKTQYF
TRBD1 TRBJ2-1 TRBV11-3 NA TGTGCCAGCAGCTTAAGACAGGGGGCAGGGGAGCAGTTCTTC CASSLRQGAGEQFF
NA TRBJ2-1 TRBV6-1 NA TGTGCCAGCAGTGCCGGGAGTCACCCCAATGAGCAGTTCTTC CASSAGSHPNEQFF
TRBD2 TRBJ2-3 TRBV4-1 NA TGCGCCAGCAGCCATAAGGTCTACAAGCGGGAGATGACAGATACGCAGTATTTT CASSHKVYKREMTDTQYF
NA TRBJ2-1 TRBV7-3 NA TGTGCCAGCGGCCCTTATCCGGGAGCCGGAAATGAGCAGTTCTTC CASGPYPGAGNEQFF
TRBD2 TRBJ2-3 TRBV7-9 NA TGTGCCAGCAGCTCCCTCCCTCGTCGCGGGAGTAGCACAGATACGCAGTATTTT CASSSLPRRGSSTDTQYF
NA TRBJ2-7 TRBV6-1 NA TGTGCCAGCAGTGACCCAGGCCAACTCTCCTACGAGCAGTACTTC CASSDPGQLSYEQYF
NA TRBJ2-5 TRBV5-1 NA TGCGCCAGCAGTCGCCAGGAGACCCAGTACTTC CASSRQETQYF
TRBD1 TRBJ1-5 TRBV7-2 NA TGTGCCAGCAGCCAGGACAGGAGTCCCAATCAGCCCCAGCATTTT CASSQDRSPNQPQHF
TRBD1 TRBJ2-3 TRBV29-1 NA TGCAGTGTCCAACCGGGACAGGGAGCAGATACGCAGTATTTT CSVQPGQGADTQYF
TRBD1 TRBJ2-1 TRBV11-3 medium-sized TGTGCCAGCGGGACAGGGGGAACCGGACGATACAATGAGCAGTTCTTC CASGTGGTGRYNEQFF
NA TRBJ2-3 TRBV5-6 NA TGTGCCAGCAGCAACATGAATACGCAGTATTTT CASSNMNTQYF
NA TRBJ1-5 TRBV21-1 NA TGTGCCAGCAGCAAAGGCGGAAGATATAGCAATCAGCCCCAGCATTTT CASSKGGRYSNQPQHF
NA TRBJ1-1 TRBV29-1 NA TGCAGCGTTGCTCAGGGGAAATTTGACACTGAAGCTTTCTTT CSVAQGKFDTEAFF
TRBD1 TRBJ2-2 TRBV4-2 NA TGTGCCAGCAGCCAAGATTCGTCGGGACAGGGGAGCGGGGAGCTGTTTTTT CASSQDSSGQGSGELFF
TRBD1 TRBJ1-2 TRBV7-8 NA TGTGCCAGCAGCAACCGGGACAGCCCCTATGGCTACACCTTC CASSNRDSPYGYTF
NA TRBJ1-2 TRBV6-5 NA TGTGCCAGCAGTTACGACGATAGGGGCTATGGCTACACCTTC CASSYDDRGYGYTF
TRBD2 TRBJ2-5 TRBV7-2 NA TGTGCCAGCAGCCCCAGAGGACTAGGGGAAGAGACCCAGTACTTC CASSPRGLGEETQYF
TRBD1 TRBJ1-3 TRBV6-1 NA TGTGCCAGCAGTGTTGGGACAGGGGTTGGAAACACCATATATTTT CASSVGTGVGNTIYF
TRBD1 TRBJ2-6 TRBV5-1 NA TGCGCCAGCAGCCACGATTCCGGTACCGGGACAGCCGGATCCGGGGCCAACGTCCTGACTTTC CASSHDSGTGTAGSGANVLTF
NA TRBJ1-1 TRBV6-1 NA TGTGCCAGCAGTTACCAGGGTGAAGCTTTCTTT CASSYQGEAFF
NA TRBJ2-1 TRBV9 NA TGTGCCAGCAGCGGACGAGGGACTTCCAATGAGCAGTTCTTC CASSGRGTSNEQFF
TRBD1 TRBJ1-3 TRBV19 NA TGTGCCAGTAGTTCGGGACAGGGAATATCTGGAAACACCATATATTTT CASSSGQGISGNTIYF
TRBD2 TRBJ2-3 TRBV7-6 NA TGTGCCAGCAGCGCCCGGCTAGCGGGAGTATCCACGAGCACAGATACGCAGTATTTT CASSARLAGVSTSTDTQYF
TRBD1 TRBJ1-2 TRBV28 NA TGTGCCAGCAGTCTCGGACAGGGTTATCGGAATGGCTACACCTTC CASSLGQGYRNGYTF
TRBD2 TRBJ2-3 TRBV27 NA TGTGCCAGCAGGTGGGACTCTGGCGGGAGTACAGATACGCAGTATTTT CASRWDSGGSTDTQYF
NA TRBJ2-1 TRBV6-5 NA TGTGCCAGCAGTTTAACAGGGTTGCATGAGCAGTTCTTC CASSLTGLHEQFF
NA TRBJ2-1 TRBV4-3 NA TGCGCCAGCAGCCAGGCCGGGACTTCTTACAATGAGCAGTTCTTC CASSQAGTSYNEQFF
TRBD1 TRBJ2-7 TRBV19 NA TGTGCCAGTAGTGCACCGGGACAGGGGGATGGGAACGAGCAGTACTTC CASSAPGQGDGNEQYF
NA TRBJ2-3 TRBV27 NA TGTGCCAGCAGCAGGGGCATCAGCACAGATACGCAGTATTTT CASSRGISTDTQYF
TRBD2 TRBJ2-1 TRBV7-9 NA TGTGCCAGCAGCCTGTTAGCGGGAGTGGGTAATGAGCAGTTCTTC CASSLLAGVGNEQFF
TRBD2 TRBJ2-3 TRBV11-3 NA TGTGCCAGCAGCTTCTTAGCGGGAGTCGCAGATACGCAGTATTTT CASSFLAGVADTQYF
TRBD1 TRBJ1-2 TRBV28 NA TGTGCCAGCACCCTATTGGACAGGGGAGACTATGGCTACACCTTC CASTLLDRGDYGYTF
TRBD1 TRBJ2-3 TRBV25-1 NA TGTGCCAGCAGTCGGGACAGCGTCACAGATACGCAGTATTTT CASSRDSVTDTQYF
TRBD2 TRBJ2-3 TRBV5-4 NA TGTGCCAGCAGCTTGGAGGGGAGCGGGAGGGCCCTGGTCACAGATACGCAGTATTTT CASSLEGSGRALVTDTQYF
TRBD1 TRBJ1-2 TRBV7-9 NA TGTGCCAGCAGCTTCGGGACAGGGGGAAACTATGGCTACACCTTC CASSFGTGGNYGYTF
TRBD1 TRBJ1-1 TRBV27 NA TGTGCCAGCAGTTCTTTGGGACAGGGAAGAAGGGACACTGAAGCTTTCTTT CASSSLGQGRRDTEAFF
NA TRBJ2-2 TRBV4-2 NA TGTGCCAGCAGCCAAGATAGCATAATGAACACCGGGGAGCTGTTTTTT CASSQDSIMNTGELFF
TRBD2 TRBJ2-7 TRBV5-6 NA TGTGCCAGCAGCTCGGGGGGGGCCAGCTCCTACGAGCAGTACTTC CASSSGGASSYEQYF
TRBD2 TRBJ2-1 TRBV5-1 NA TGCGCCAGCAGCTGGGGACTAGCGGGAGCGCGATACAATGAGCAGTTCTTC CASSWGLAGARYNEQFF
TRBD1 TRBJ1-2 TRBV5-1 NA TGCGCCAGCAGCCGGACAGGGGGCGAGATCGAAGGCTACACCTTC CASSRTGGEIEGYTF
NA TRBJ2-3 TRBV6-1 NA TGTGCCAGCAGTGAAGGGGTAGCGGACACAGATACGCAGTATTTT CASSEGVADTDTQYF
TRBD1 TRBJ1-4 TRBV6-1 NA TGTGCCAGCAGTGATACCGGGACAGGGGGTGAAAAACTGTTTTTT CASSDTGTGGEKLFF